A single T cell receptor beta chain is shown here with its context. Its antigen has not been determined. No base qualities exist here, and no much larger clone lies one base off it. Receptor amplification or capture employed 5' RACE. The sequencing machine was an Illumina HiSeq 2500. A second 7 to 11 cycle PCR used a sample-barcoded 5' primer and a J-beta primer mix. A template-switch 5' adaptor carrying 12 random nucleotides introduced a unique molecular identifier onto each TCR beta cDNA molecule. Each sample yielded at least 2.5 million CDR3-containing paired-end reads. The Mint cDNA synthesis kit, primed by a TRBC-specific oligonucleotide, was used to synthesize first-strand cDNA from all RNA. Following uracil-DNA glycosylase treatment, a first 18-cycle PCR with universal primers M1SS and BC2_uni_R was performed on all cDNA. In the paper's pipeline: Normalization of each sample was performed by random selection of 1 million high-quality reads, each carrying a distinct molecular identifier. Instead of being binned into consensus sequences, reads with shared molecular identifiers were discarded. CDR3 identification, clonotype clustering and error correction used MiTCR with a Q25 quality threshold and the strictest error-elimination algorithm. A nonparametric unseen species model with Euler transformation was used to estimate lower-bound total TCR beta diversity. TCRdb handled the public reads itself, with Q25 trimming in fastp and clone calling in MiXCR, and kept productive beta chains. Rows merge per CDR3 protein into single entries with the most common DNA and genes. The V and J calls and clone size are TCRdb's, not the authors'. Here the sample has about 1.4 million distinct CDR3 sequences; approximately 59% occur a single time. 5.5% to 8% of the sample lies in the top ten.

The data were taken from a study of blood T cells in healthy people across ages (dated by TCRdb to between 2014 and 2016). Turning to the overall study: In model experiments, template switching captured roughly one uniquely barcoded TCR beta cDNA molecule for every two T cells. To track age-related changes in TCR beta repertoire diversity, the study relied on deep sequencing normalized with unique cDNA molecular identifiers. Four age groups were formed from the donors: young (average about 17 years), middle-aged (less than 40), aged (roughly 59) and long-lived (about 80). To avoid experimental bias, donors of different ages were spread randomly across the sequencing lanes. For two donors (one aged 18 to 30 and one aged 80 or older), the study analyzed two additional independent replicas of 1 million unique cDNA reads from the same blood draw.

Findings and caveats that apply to the study as a whole: Observed TCR beta diversity correlated strongly with the percentage of naive T cells measured by flow cytometry. As age increased, observed TCR beta diversity per million T cells dropped in a roughly linear way, and a significant reduction was already evident by age 40. Total diversity estimates from one million sequenced T cells were considered lower bounds and underestimates. The CMV infection status of donors was not known, potentially confounding age-related changes in expanded clonotypes. Compared with the aged group, more naive CD4+ T cells, fewer expanded clones and increased TCR diversity were shown by the long-lived group, suggesting age selection. Because profiling used bulk unsorted PBMCs, naive and antigen-experienced compartments could not be compared conclusively.

The CDR1 and CDR2 encoded by the germline V gene are LGHNA and YSLEER. V is trimmed back by 1 base and J by 1 base, and the junction contains 1 base that no gene match accounts for. The CDR3 numbers 15 residues from cysteine through phenylalanine. CDR3 DNA only is kept here, 45 bases in frame from base 1. Donors were 39 systemically healthy Caucasian individuals from Russia aged roughly 6 to 90 years. Each donor gave approximately 9.3 milliliters of peripheral blood, collected into EDTA-treated Vacutainer tubes. Ficoll-Paque density-gradient centrifugation was used to isolate PBMCs, with at least 7 million per sample. Trizol reagent was used to extract total RNA from PBMCs, with at least 6 micrograms per sample. For every donor, an aliquot of PBMCs went through flow cytometry to measure the percentages of naive CD45RAhigh/CD27high T cells.

Material for sequencing was blood. The sequence is built from TRBV4-3 and TRBJ2-5; TRBD1 lines up with 9 middle nucleotides. This receptor was identified in a man younger than 35 in good health. The nucleotides read TGCGCCAGCAGCCAAGGACAGGGGGGCCAAGAGACCCAGTACTTC. It translates to CASSQGQGGQETQYF.